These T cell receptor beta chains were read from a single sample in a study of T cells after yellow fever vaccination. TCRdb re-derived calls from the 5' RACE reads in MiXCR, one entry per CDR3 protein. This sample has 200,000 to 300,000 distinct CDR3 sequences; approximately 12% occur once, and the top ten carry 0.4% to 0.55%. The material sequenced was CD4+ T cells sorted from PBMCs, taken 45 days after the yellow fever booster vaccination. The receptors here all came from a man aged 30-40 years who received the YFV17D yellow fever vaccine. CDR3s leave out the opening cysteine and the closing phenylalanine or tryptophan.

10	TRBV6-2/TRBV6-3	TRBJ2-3	ASRSTPTTQY
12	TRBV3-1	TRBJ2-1	ASSLSGSGNEQF
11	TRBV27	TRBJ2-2	ASSLSYTGELF
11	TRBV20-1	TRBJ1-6	SANEIADSPLH
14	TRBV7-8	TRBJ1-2	ASSPTRQGTLYGYT
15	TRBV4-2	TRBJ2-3	ASSHTGTSGSADTQY
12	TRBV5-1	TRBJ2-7	ASSFTTPSYEQY
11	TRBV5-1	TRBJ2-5	ASSLNNGETQY
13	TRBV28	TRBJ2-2	ASSRRGAGTGELF
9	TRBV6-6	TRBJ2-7	ASNRPYEQY
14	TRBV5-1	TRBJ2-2	ASTPTGTANTGELF
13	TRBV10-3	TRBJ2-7	AISDPRIDLNEQY
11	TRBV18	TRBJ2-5	ASSPYRDETQY
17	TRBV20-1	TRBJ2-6	SARATGGLGNSGANVLT
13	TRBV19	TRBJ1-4	ASSRRTGWSEKLF
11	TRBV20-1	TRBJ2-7	SAKSRMYSEQY
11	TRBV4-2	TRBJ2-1	ASSQASKDGQF
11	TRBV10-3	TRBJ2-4	AISGEAVNIQY
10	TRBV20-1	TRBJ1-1	SARTGVSEAF
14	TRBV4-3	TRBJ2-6	ASSQDGSSEANVLT
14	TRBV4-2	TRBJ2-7	ASSPSLAREQYEQY
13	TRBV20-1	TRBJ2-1	SATSSSGLYNEQF
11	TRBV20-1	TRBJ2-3	SAQGGSTDTQY
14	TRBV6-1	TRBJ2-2	ASSTTSGRWSGELF
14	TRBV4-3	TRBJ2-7	ASSRGEMTSSSEQY
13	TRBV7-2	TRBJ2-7	ASSVREGLTYEQY
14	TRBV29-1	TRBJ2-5	SVASPVDQAGETQY